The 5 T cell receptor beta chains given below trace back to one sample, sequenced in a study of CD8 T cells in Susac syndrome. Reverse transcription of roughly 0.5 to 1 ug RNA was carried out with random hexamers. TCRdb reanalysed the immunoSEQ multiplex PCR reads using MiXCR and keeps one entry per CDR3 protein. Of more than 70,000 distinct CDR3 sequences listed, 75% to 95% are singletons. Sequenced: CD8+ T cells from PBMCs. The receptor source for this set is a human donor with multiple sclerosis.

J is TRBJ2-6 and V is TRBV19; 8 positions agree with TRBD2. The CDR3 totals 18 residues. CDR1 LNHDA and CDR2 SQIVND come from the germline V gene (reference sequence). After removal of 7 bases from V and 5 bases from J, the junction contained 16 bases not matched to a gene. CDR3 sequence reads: CASTDRGGPLPWANVLTF. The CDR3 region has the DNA TGTGCCAGTACCGACCGGGGGGGACCCCTTCCTTGGGCCAACGTCCTGACTTTC.

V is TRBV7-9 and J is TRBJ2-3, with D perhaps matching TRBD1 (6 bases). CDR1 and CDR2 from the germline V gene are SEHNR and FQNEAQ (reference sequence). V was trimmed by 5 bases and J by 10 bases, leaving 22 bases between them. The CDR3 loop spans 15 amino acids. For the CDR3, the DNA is TGTGCCAGCAGCCCCAGGGACACAGCCCTAATAGCGCAGTATTTT. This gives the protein CASSPRDTALIAQYF.

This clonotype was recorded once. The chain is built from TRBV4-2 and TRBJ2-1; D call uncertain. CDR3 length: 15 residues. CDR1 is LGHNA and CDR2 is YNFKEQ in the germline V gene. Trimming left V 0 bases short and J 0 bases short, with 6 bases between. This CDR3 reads CASSQEVFSYNEQFF. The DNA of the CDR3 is TGTGCCAGCAGCCAAGAAGTCTTCTCCTACAATGAGCAGTTCTTC.

The CDR3 here is CASSEPGTGGQKLFF. The CDR3 region has the DNA TGTGCCAGCAGCGAACCCGGGACAGGGGGACAGAAACTGTTTTTT. This sequence joins TRBV7-9 and TRBJ1-4; TRBD1 agrees at 11 bases. This CDR3 has 15 residues. In germline, CDR1 is SEHNR, CDR2 FQNEAQ (reference sequence). V trimming: 5 bases; J trimming: 11 bases; junction bases outside the gene matches: 10.

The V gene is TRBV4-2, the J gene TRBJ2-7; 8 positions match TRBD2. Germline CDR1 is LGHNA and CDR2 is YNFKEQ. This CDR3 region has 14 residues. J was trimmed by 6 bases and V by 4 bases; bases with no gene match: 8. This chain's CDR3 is CASSPLGGASEQYF. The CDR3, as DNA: TGTGCCAGCAGCCCGCTCGGGGGGGCGAGCGAGCAGTACTTC.